One and the same sample provided the 11 T cell receptor beta chains below, sequenced in a study of Ad26.COV2.S vaccination and SARS-CoV-2 variants. The method was immunoSEQ multiplex PCR; TCRdb's version includes in-frame clones alone and lacks a portion of them. The sample includes 380,000 or so clones, around nine tenths of them seen just once. This sample's treatment: around 19 received Ad26.COV2.S at low or high dose, single or two shots; several received placebo; per-sample allocation not given. Material that was analyzed had been drawn on day 63 after the first vaccine or placebo injection. Sequences were derived from peripheral blood, sampled in a trial of Ad26.COV2.S vaccine versus placebo. The receptor set was obtained from a person aged 18-60 years who received the Ad26.COV2.S COVID-19 vaccine or a placebo.

This sequence joins TRBV4-1 and TRBJ2-6; 10 bases map to TRBD1. This CDR3 has 21 amino acids. Trimming removed 1 base from V and 2 bases from J; junction bases left unmatched: 14. Germline V CDR1 and CDR2: MGHRA, YSYEKL. In DNA, the CDR3 is TGCGCCAGCAGCCAAGTTTCTTTTTCCGGGACAGGGGTTGCTGGGGCCAACGTCCTGACTTTC. Translation gives CASSQVSFSGTGVAGANVLTF.

The V call is TRBV30, the J call TRBJ1-1, with 10 bases that match TRBD1. Germline V CDR1 and CDR2: GTSNPN, SVGIG (reference sequence). The CDR3 is 19 amino acids. The trim removed 4 bases at V and 5 bases at J, leaving 22 bases unmatched. The CDR3 here is CAWKRGDRGRRRGYTEAFF. CDR3 nucleotide sequence: TGTGCCTGGAAAAGAGGGGACAGGGGCCGAAGGAGAGGCTATACTGAAGCTTTCTTT. The variable domain in full, completed from reference TRBV30 and TRBJ1-1, reads SQTIHQWPATLVQPVGSPLSLECTVEGTSNPNLYWYRQAAGRGLQLLFYSVGIGQISSEVPQNLSASRPQDRQFILSSKKLLLSDSGFYLCAWKRGDRGRRRGYTEAFFGQGTRLTVV.

The gene calls are TRBV5-6 and TRBJ1-4, with TRBD1 identical over 10 bases. The V and J ends lost 0 bases and 6 bases, in that order; junction bases with no gene match: 2. Per the germline V gene, CDR1 is SGHDT and CDR2 is YYEEEE. This CDR3 is built from 15 residues. CDR3 amino acids: CASSLDGTGDEKLFF. CDR3 sequence (DNA): TGTGCCAGCAGCTTGGACGGGACAGGGGATGAAAAACTGTTTTTT.

The V gene is TRBV9, the J gene TRBJ1-2, with TRBD1 matching 11 bases. Germline CDR1 is SGDLS and CDR2 is YYNGEE. With V trimmed by 4 bases and J by 8 bases, 7 bases remained unmatched. The CDR3 runs 14 residues. The DNA of the CDR3 is TGTGCCAGCAGCCTTGGACAGGGGGCGCGGGGCTACACCTTC. It specifies CASSLGQGARGYTF.

In its sample, this clone was seen a few times. The rearrangement links TRBV7-9 to TRBJ1-4; D is unclear. Looked up from germline, CDR1 is SEHNR and CDR2 is FQNEAQ (reference sequence). The V gene lost 6 bases and the J gene lost 5 bases, with 10 bases spanning the gap. This CDR3 region has 13 residues. The CDR3 coding sequence is TGTGCCAGCAGGGTTTCCGAGAATGAAAAACTGTTTTTT. Its translation: CASRVSENEKLFF.

This chain joins TRBV7-2 and TRBJ1-1, with TRBD1 as a possible D gene (6 bases). The germline CDR1 and CDR2 sequences are SGHTA and FQGNSA. Trimming stripped 5 bases from V and 4 bases from J, with 11 bases between. CDR3 length equals 13 residues. This chain's CDR3 is CASSRGGITEAFF. The DNA for the CDR3 is TGTGCCAGCAGCAGGGGGGGAATCACTGAAGCTTTCTTT.

V and J are TRBV7-8 and TRBJ2-7; TRBD1 matches at 10 bases. Losses at the gene ends were 2 bases for V and 3 bases for J; bases not matched to a gene: 13. Germline V gives CDR1 SGHVS, CDR2 FQNEAQ. This CDR3 comprises 18 residues. The CDR3 DNA follows: TGTGCCAGCAGCTTAACCCCCACCGACAGGGGGCGAGGCTACGAGCAGTACTTC. Translated: CASSLTPTDRGRGYEQYF.

Note on this clone: This same CDR3 is encoded by further DNA sequences in the sample. V and J are TRBV14 and TRBJ1-1, with D perhaps TRBD1 (6 bases). The CDR3 sequence is 13 residues long. CDR1 and CDR2 from the germline V gene are SGHDN and FVKESK. Trimming left V 1 base short and J 4 bases short, with 7 bases between. CDR3 in DNA: TGTGCCAGCAGCCAAGCAGGGGTCACTGAAGCTTTCTTT. It codes for CASSQAGVTEAFF. Full variable domain (rest looked up from reference TRBV14 and TRBJ1-1): EAGVTQFPSHSVIEKGQTVTLRCDPISGHDNLYWYRRVMGKEIKFLLHFVKESKQDESGMPNNRFLAERTGGTYSTLKVQPAELEDSGVYFCASSQAGVTEAFFGQGTRLTVV.

This clone was seen once. CDR3 coding DNA: TGTGCCAGCAGCTTGGATGTCGGGGCCTACAATGAGCAGTTCTTC. This encodes CASSLDVGAYNEQFF. The V and J genes are TRBV5-8 and TRBJ2-1; a possible D gene is TRBD2 (5 bases). The length of the CDR3 is 15 residues. Between the trimmed V and J ends, which lost 0 bases and 2 bases, there was a span of 9 bases. CDR1 is SGHTS and CDR2 is YDEGEE in the germline V gene.

The chain uses TRBV18 and TRBJ2-1, with TRBD1 matching over 8 bases. Germline V lookup: CDR1 KGHSH, CDR2 LQKENI. There are 16 residues in the CDR3. V was clipped by 3 bases and J by 10 bases; unmatched bases: 14. For the CDR3, the DNA is TGTGCCAGCTCACCGTTTACGGGGACAGGTATTATCGAGCAGTTCTTC. It is translated as CASSPFTGTGIIEQFF.

The chain links TRBV5-1 to TRBJ2-1, with D tentatively TRBD1 (6 bases). Germline loops: CDR1 SGHRS, CDR2 YFSETQ. The CDR3 loop spans 16 amino acids. V lost 1 base, J lost 2 bases, and 13 bases lay in between. The CDR3 DNA sequence: TGCGCCAGCAGCTTGACCACAGGGACGACCTACAATGAGCAGTTCTTC. Translation: CASSLTTGTTYNEQFF.